The 21 T cell receptor beta chains below come from one sample, sequenced in a study of blood T cell repertoires in COVID-19. The assay was immunoSEQ multiplex PCR, and TCRdb's table has in-frame clones only and misses some. This sample yields 55,000 to 75,000 clones, of which 87% are seen a single time; approximately 8.3% belongs to the top ten. Sequencing was done on a sample of peripheral blood. These receptors were obtained from a man aged 50 to 59 with active COVID-19.

J is TRBJ2-3 and V is TRBV5-1, with TRBD2 matching 7 bases. The CDR3 spans 16 residues. J was trimmed by 2 bases and V by 4 bases; bases with no gene match: 10. The germline V gene has CDR1 SGHRS and CDR2 YFSETQ. The CDR3 is CASSEKRGSATDTQYF. CDR3 DNA: TGCGCCAGCAGCGAGAAGCGCGGGAGCGCCACAGATACGCAGTATTTT. Complete variable domain (other parts from reference TRBV5-1 and TRBJ2-3): KAGVTQTPRYLIKTRGQQVTLSCSPISGHRSVSWYQQTPGQGLQFLFEYFSETQRNKGNFPGRFSGRQFSNSRSEMNVSTLELGDSALYLCASSEKRGSATDTQYFGPGTRLTVL.

The chain employs TRBV9 and TRBJ1-1, with 7 bases identical to TRBD1. Trimming cost V 4 bases and J 3 bases; bases outside gene matches: 9. The CDR3 is 15 residues long. The germline gives CDR1 SGDLS, CDR2 YYNGEE. The CDR3, as DNA: TGTGCCAGCAGCACCAGTCCAGGGGGTGACACTGAAGCTTTCTTT. Protein sequence: CASSTSPGGDTEAFF.

Only one count was recorded for this clone. CDR3 amino acids: CASSPTQGGGGEQYF. Here the CDR3 DNA reads TGTGCCAGCTCTCCAACCCAGGGGGGCGGTGGGGAGCAGTACTTC. The chain carries TRBV18 and TRBJ2-7, with TRBD1 as a possible D gene (7 bases). V was clipped by 6 bases and J by 7 bases, with 22 bases between them. Germline CDR1 and CDR2: KGHSH and LQKENI. This CDR3 contains 15 residues. Supplemented by reference TRBV18 and TRBJ2-7, the full variable domain reads NAGVMQNPRHLVRRRGQEARLRCSPMKGHSHVYWYRQLPEEGLKFMVYLQKENIIDESGMPKERFSAEFPKEGPSILRIQQVVRGDSAAYFCASSPTQGGGGEQYFGPGTRLTVT.

The rearrangement joins TRBV19 to TRBJ1-2; 7 nucleotides line up with TRBD1. This CDR3 comprises 12 residues. Germline assignment: CDR1 LNHDA and CDR2 SQIVND (reference sequence). V shed 7 bases and J 8 bases; nucleotides not matched to a gene: 7. The CDR3 protein is CASTDRDWGYTF. As DNA, the CDR3 is TGTGCCAGTACAGACAGGGATTGGGGCTACACCTTC.

This clone was counted once. This chain links TRBV7-3 with TRBJ2-1, with 8 bases fitting TRBD1. CDR1 and CDR2 (germline): SGHTA, FQGTGA. Trimming cost V 5 bases and J 7 bases; bases outside gene matches: 7. The CDR3 consists of 14 residues. The CDR3 protein is CASSRGQGRNEQFF. The CDR3 DNA reads TGTGCCAGCAGCCGAGGACAGGGCAGGAATGAGCAGTTCTTC.

This clone was found once. The V gene is TRBV9, the J gene TRBJ2-1; D possibly corresponds to TRBD1 (6 bases). CDR1 is SGDLS, CDR2 YYNGEE, per germline. The CDR3 runs 14 residues. Trimming took 4 bases from V and 1 from J, leaving 9 bases between them. The DNA of the CDR3 is TGTGCCAGCAGCCCCCAGGGGTCCTACAATGAGCAGTTCTTC. Amino acid sequence: CASSPQGSYNEQFF.

V gene TRBV7-2 combines with J gene TRBJ1-2; TRBD1 aligns across 7 bases. The length of the CDR3 is 14 residues. V was clipped by 6 bases and J by 3 bases; unmatched bases: 7. The germline V gene has CDR1 SGHTA and CDR2 FQGNSA. The chain's CDR3 is CASRPTDRDYGYTF. The CDR3 DNA follows: TGTGCCAGCAGGCCGACAGACAGGGACTATGGCTACACCTTC.

This chain connects TRBV11-2 to TRBJ1-1, with 8 bases lining up with TRBD1. Germline CDR1 and CDR2: SGHAT and FQNNGV. CDR3 size: 16 residues. Losses at the gene ends were 5 bases for V and 5 bases for J; bases not matched to a gene: 13. The CDR3 coding sequence is TGTGCCAGCAGCCGTTTCCCAGACAGGGGCGGAACTGAAGCTTTCTTT. It specifies CASSRFPDRGGTEAFF.

The chain recombines TRBV18 with TRBJ1-1; D is unclear. Germline V CDR1 and CDR2: KGHSH, LQKENI. The V and J ends lost 3 bases and 5 bases respectively, with 13 bases between them. CDR3 length: 14 residues. The CDR3 sequence is CASSPPSFATEAFF. The DNA for the CDR3 is TGTGCCAGCTCACCTCCCTCCTTTGCGACTGAAGCTTTCTTT.

The V call is TRBV6-5, the J call TRBJ2-7; 10 bases agree with TRBD1. This CDR3 has 13 amino acids. Germline-derived CDR1 and CDR2 are MNHEY and SVGAGI. V lost 4 bases, J lost 9 bases, and 6 bases stayed unmatched. CDR3 amino acids: CASSSAGQGGQYF. Here the CDR3 DNA reads TGTGCCAGCAGTTCGGCCGGACAGGGGGGGCAGTACTTC.

This clone was seen only once. V usage is TRBV18 and J usage is TRBJ2-5; D gene ambiguous. Germline CDR1 reads KGHSH; CDR2 reads LQKENI. The V and J ends lost 0 bases and 3 bases respectively, with 8 bases between them. This CDR3 comprises 14 residues. CDR3 region: CASSPPRREETQYF. In DNA form, the CDR3 reads TGTGCCAGCTCACCACCTAGGAGAGAAGAGACCCAGTACTTC.

The chain links TRBV9 to TRBJ2-3, with a possible D match to TRBD2 (5 bases). The V gene lost 0 bases and the J gene lost 1 base, with 12 bases spanning the gap. Germline V gene sequence: CDR1 SGDLS, CDR2 YYNGEE. The CDR3 spans 16 residues. CDR3 protein: CASSVGLAPRTDTQYF. Written as DNA, the CDR3 is TGTGCCAGCAGCGTAGGTCTAGCCCCCCGCACAGATACGCAGTATTTT.

There are a few counts of this clone. This chain links TRBV28 with TRBJ1-6, with D possibly TRBD1 on 6 matching bases. Trimming took 2 bases from V and 10 from J, leaving 18 bases between them. The CDR3 runs 16 residues. Germline V gene sequence: CDR1 MDHEN, CDR2 SYDVKM. This CDR3 is CASSLRSGEIYSPLHF. As DNA, the CDR3 is TGTGCCAGCAGTTTAAGGTCAGGGGAGATATACTCACCCCTCCACTTT.

V and J are TRBV6-5 and TRBJ2-1, with 7 bases fitting TRBD1. The CDR3 consists of 14 residues. From germline, CDR1 is MNHEY and CDR2 SVGAGI. Unmatched junction bases numbered 9, after V lost 6 bases and J lost 7 bases. CDR3 amino acids: CASSTDRKVNEQFF. CDR3 nucleotide sequence: TGTGCCAGCAGCACGGACAGGAAGGTAAATGAGCAGTTCTTC.

The V gene is TRBV7-9, the J gene TRBJ1-1; D may be TRBD1 (6 bases). The length of the CDR3 is 14 residues. Germline CDR1 SEHNR, CDR2 FQNEAQ (reference sequence). The V gene lost 5 bases and the J gene lost 1 base, with 11 bases spanning the gap. The CDR3 nucleotides are TGTGCCAGCAGCCGGACAGCCGGGAACACTGAAGCTTTCTTT. Translating it yields CASSRTAGNTEAFF.

The gene calls are TRBV7-8 and TRBJ2-1, with 10 positions matching TRBD1. Losses at the gene ends were 4 bases for V and 6 bases for J; bases not matched to a gene: 9. The CDR3 extends over 16 amino acids. Germline V CDR1 and CDR2: SGHVS, FQNEAQ. CDR3 protein: CASSSPRDRGFNEQFF. CDR3 coding DNA: TGTGCCAGCAGCTCCCCCAGGGACAGGGGCTTCAATGAGCAGTTCTTC.

The V gene is TRBV6-6, the J gene TRBJ1-2; 12 bases agree with TRBD1. The V and J ends lost 5 bases and 7 bases, in that order; junction bases with no gene match: 2. The germline gives CDR1 MNHNY, CDR2 SVGAGI (reference sequence). The CDR3 has 13 residues. CDR3 in DNA: TGTGCCAGCAGTGGGACAGGGGGCGGTGGCTACACCTTC. It codes for CASSGTGGGGYTF.

This chain joins TRBV6-6 and TRBJ2-1; D unresolved. The CDR3 sequence is 14 residues long. V lost 7 bases, J lost 5 bases, and 15 bases lay in between. Germline V gives CDR1 MNHNY, CDR2 SVGAGI (reference sequence). The DNA of the CDR3 is TGTGCCAGCAACTCACGACATATCGACAATGAGCAGTTCTTC. Translating gives CASNSRHIDNEQFF.

The rearrangement uses TRBV28 and TRBJ1-3; D may be TRBD1 (6 bases). In germline, CDR1 is MDHEN, CDR2 SYDVKM. With 6 bases removed from V and 9 bases from J, the gap between germline ends came to 18 bases. The CDR3 has 14 residues. Here the CDR3 reads CASSLRGGGGTIYF. The CDR3 DNA reads as TGTGCCAGCAGCCTTAGAGGGGGTGGAGGCACCATATATTTT.

This chain connects TRBV5-1 to TRBJ2-5, with TRBD2 matching over 7 bases. Germline CDR1 is SGHRS and CDR2 is YFSETQ. V gave up 0 bases and J gave up 6 bases; unmatched junction bases: 5. The CDR3 has 14 residues. CDR3 DNA sequence: TGCGCCAGCAGCTTGGCCGCGGGAGAAAAGACCCAGTACTTC. It encodes CASSLAAGEKTQYF. The full variable domain, its missing parts supplied by reference TRBV5-1 and TRBJ2-5, is KAGVTQTPRYLIKTRGQQVTLSCSPISGHRSVSWYQQTPGQGLQFLFEYFSETQRNKGNFPGRFSGRQFSNSRSEMNVSTLELGDSALYLCASSLAAGEKTQYFGPGTRLLVL.

In its sample, this clone was seen a few times. The V and J genes are TRBV6-5 and TRBJ2-1; 7 bases are a match to TRBD2. V trimming: 2 bases; J trimming: 4 bases; junction bases outside the gene matches: 2. The CDR3 loop spans 14 amino acids. Germline V gives CDR1 MNHEY, CDR2 SVGAGI. CDR3 coding DNA: TGTGCCAGCAGTTACGGGGGGGGTTACAATGAGCAGTTCTTC. It specifies CASSYGGGYNEQFF.